This T cell receptor (delta chain) was identified during a study of Vδ1+ human thymocytes (dated by TCRdb to the late 2010s). Background on the whole study: The study characterised mRNA-level TRG and TRD CDR3 repertoires of highly purified Vdelta1+ thymocytes from young children as a data resource. Earlier work had validated the multiplex-based CDR3 amplicon strategy against 5'RACE-based methods for generating CDR3 amplicons. The study at large found these results: Because unexpected Vdelta2 sequences could lead to misinterpretation of bulk repertoire data, the authors recommended using highly purified populations and validating at the single-cell level. Donors did not cluster by age or sex, so the analyses were not stratified by age or sex. Many TRG clonotypes were shared between donors (up to about 7x10^3), whereas TRD repertoires were essentially private (max roughly 100 shared). Despite high sort purity, around 20% of thymic TRD sequences were Vdelta2 (and few Vdelta3), unlike peripheral blood Vdelta1+ controls. In contrast to oligoclonal peripheral blood repertoires, thymic TRG and TRD repertoires appeared to be highly polyclonal with Gaussian CDR3 length distributions.

For this clone: Its antigen remains undetermined. No base quality information exists; no much larger clone differs at one position. The sample has other DNA sequences that encode this CDR3 too.

Thymic samples were depleted of alphabeta T cells, then CD3+ TCRVdelta1+ TCRVdelta2- thymocytes were FACS-sorted. The purity of the sorted Vdelta1+ thymocytes fell between about 98% and 99.6%. The thymic specimens were obtained from several paediatric patients who were undergoing corrective cardiac surgery and ranged in age from 5 days to 15 months. After the thymic tissue was dispersed, mononuclear cells were isolated using a Histopaque-1077 density gradient. Staining used anti-TCRVdelta1 clone TS8.2, anti-TCRVdelta2 clone B6, anti-CD3 clone HIT3a and anti-TCRalphabeta clone IP26 antibodies. RNA extraction was carried out with the RNeasy mini kit, and reverse transcription was then done using Superscript III. CDR3 amplicons were generated by multiplex PCR with pooled V-gene forward primers and a constant-region reverse primer carrying Illumina adaptor overhangs. After gel purification, amplicons were indexed with Nextera index primers over around 8 extra PCR cycles and were then purified with AMPure XP beads. Libraries were sequenced on an Illumina MiSeq with paired-end 250 bp reads, dual indexing and about 20% PhiX spike-in. The original methods were these. FastQC was used to check read quality, and ea-utils fastq-join was used to merge TRG read pairs. Annotation of sequences was performed with IMGT/HighV-QUEST, only productive sequences with unambiguous V-gene assignment were retained, and clonotypes were defined by identical CDR3 sequence. For downstream analysis, the tools were VDJtools 1.1.1, tcR 2.2.3, Treemap and vegan Shannon diversity in R 3.4.4. With CATT, TCRdb called clones again from the public reads; duplicate DNA rows were later joined. These V and J calls rely on TCRdb rather than the paper's analysis. The sample includes 70,000 or so delta-chain clones, with about 35% observed a single time. Under 0.3% of the sample is taken by the ten largest.

CDR3 length: 18 amino acids, cysteine to phenylalanine. Just the 54-base CDR3 DNA is kept, in frame starting at base 1. V trim: 0 bases; J trim: 1 base; unmatched bases: 9. CDR1 and CDR2 were assigned from the germline V gene as TSWWSYY and QGS. This clonotype originated in a boy in the first two years of life who had congenital heart surgery. Recombination joined TRDV1 with TRDJ1, and 9 junctional nucleotides match TRDD3. Input material: Vdelta1+ gamma-delta thymocytes from the thymus. The label giving this sample's cell subset or site can be read as: FACS-sorted CD3+ TCRalphabeta- TCRVdelta1+ TCRVdelta2- thymocytes. CDR3 sequence: CALGELVGDSSRTDKLIF. The DNA sequence reads TGTGCTCTTGGGGAACTGGTGGGGGATAGTAGTCGCACCGATAAACTCATCTTT.